Described below is a single TCR beta chain sequence and its context. Its cognate antigen has yet to be identified. The record has no base qualities; no much larger clone is one base away. This entry is derived from a study of T cells in Graves' hyperthyroidism and ophthalmopathy (dated by TCRdb to about 2019). About the study as a whole: Peripheral blood was sampled at the time of initial diagnosis, prior to any treatment. The 100 discovery patients were randomly split 7:3 into training and test sets. After sampling, hyperthyroidism patients received methimazole starting at 30 mg daily, and ophthalmopathy patients received high-dose intravenous methylprednisolone. The paper describes TCR Vbeta CDR3 sequencing of around 130 peripheral blood samples, made up of about 41 ophthalmopathy patients, approximately 76 hyperthyroidism patients and some 17 progressor patients. An independent validation cohort of about 20 hyperthyroidism patients and some 15 patients who later progressed to ophthalmopathy tested prospective prediction of ophthalmopathy. In addition, the study compared T-cell repertoires in thyroid tissue and in blood from roughly six Graves' hyperthyroidism patients. TCR V-J signatures able to tell the groups apart were searched for in a discovery cohort of 100 or so patients, of whom more than 40 had Graves' ophthalmopathy and roughly 57 had stable Graves' hyperthyroidism. Results and caveats for the whole study, not just this receptor: Blood samples also contained most of the expanded thyroid clonotypes (frequency above 0.001), which suggests that blood repertoires may reflect thyroid immune responses. In validation, the model predicted progression to ophthalmopathy with around 71% sensitivity and 72% to 85% specificity, a median of 6.5 months before onset. A 13 V-J signature model separated ophthalmopathy from stable hyperthyroidism, with roughly 88% sensitivity and about 81% specificity in cross-validation and 80%/75% in testing. No statistical method was used to set the sample size in advance, and investigators knew the group allocation.

V gives up 3 bases and J gives up 2 bases, and the segment between their germline ends measures 7 bases. CDR1 and CDR2 are read off the germline V gene as LGHNA and YNFKEQ. Taken from cysteine to phenylalanine, the CDR3 has 13 residues. The entry retains the CDR3 DNA only, 39 bases that are in frame from base 1. Ophthalmopathy patients had moderately to severely active disease, with a Clinical Activity Score of 3 or more, a NOSPECS grade of 4 or more, and a disease duration of less than 3 months. The study excluded patients with uncontrolled infections, other autoimmune diseases, pregnancy or lactation. Diagnoses were based on clinical symptoms, serum thyroxine and TRAb, thyroid ultrasound and orbital computed tomography. PBMCs were isolated from about 9.2 ml of fresh peripheral blood by Ficoll-Paque density gradient centrifugation. Trizol reagent was used to extract total RNA, and RNA quality was then checked on an Agilent 2100 Bioanalyzer.

The TCR beta CDR3 regions were amplified from the RNA transcripts. The first round of RT-PCR for the TCR CDR3 was performed with the HTBI primer set and the Qiagen OneStep RT-PCR kit. The libraries were constructed in a second round of multiplex PCR and then size-selected and purified. Sequencing of the libraries was done on an Illumina HiSeq2000 using paired-end 100 bp reads. Turning to the authors' computational methods: SOAPnuke was used to process the raw data, removing reads that contained adapters or uncalled bases, had a mean Phred below 15, or lacked an exact match to the constant primer or identifier. High-quality paired reads were merged with COPE v1.2.5, and unique nucleotide sequences were defined as clonotypes. Clonotypes were aligned to IMGT TRBV, TRBD and TRBJ reference segments using MiTCR v1.1. Only V-J combinations with frequency above 0.0001, covering 99% to 99.2% of repertoires, were analysed. The TCS score was defined as F50 (clonal expansion) divided by E x V (chaos), with BLOSUM62-based TCRdist calculated between CDR3 peptides within each V-J. Welch's t-statistics and random forest reduced several hundred V-J features to about 12, which were used in a naive Bayes classifier (R e1071). The public reads were reprocessed in TCRdb via fastp at Q25 and MiXCR, keeping in-frame beta chains. For every CDR3 protein sequence, its rows merge into one entry that carries the most common genes and DNA. TCRdb, not the original authors, processed these V and J calls. Recorded for this sample are over 350,000 distinct CDR3 sequences; roughly 18% of them occurred a single time. Of the sample, over 35% falls within the top ten clones.

The sample consisted of blood. The clonotype originates from a man between 18 and 35 years old with Graves' ophthalmopathy. The V and J genes are TRBV4-2 and TRBJ1-2, with no confidently assigned D gene. The nucleotide sequence reads as follows: TGTGCCAGCAGCCAGGAGGACAACTATGGCTACACCTTC. It specifies CASSQEDNYGYTF.